This TCR beta chain emerged from a study of cytomegalovirus exposure and HLA in healthy donors. Study-wide context: Around 180 million T cells yielded 100 million or so unique TCR beta sequences in earlier analysis. Findings and limits, study-wide: The authors confirmed in vitro that a few CMV-associated chains were specific for CMV antigens. It emerged from a later analysis that several of the most significant clusters appeared to be linked to common viral pathogens.

The PCR employed 60 Vbeta primers together with 13 Jbeta primers. The method was immunoSEQ multiplex PCR; TCRdb's version includes in-frame clones alone and lacks a portion of them. There are roughly 140,000 clones in the sample; about 79% occur only once, and less than 3.5% lies in the top ten. Notes on this clone: As yet, its antigen is unknown.

The CDR3 is 15 amino acids. Looked up from germline, CDR1 is SEHNR and CDR2 is FQNEAQ (reference sequence). The junction had 4 bases not matched to a gene; V was cut back by 5 bases and J by 4 bases. The chain links TRBV7-9 to TRBJ2-1, with 11 bases lining up with TRBD2. This TCR came from a male donor in good health and CMV-seronegative. The specimen sequenced was PBMCs. Here the CDR3 DNA reads TGTGCCAGCAGCAGACTAGCGGGAATGTACAATGAGCAGTTCTTC. Translated: CASSRLAGMYNEQFF.